The T cell receptor beta chain described here comes from a study of T cell repertoires in cytomegalovirus infection. The overall study: The study used recently identified HLA-C-restricted and well-studied HLA-B-restricted CMV epitopes. Through public TCR beta signatures, both CMV infection and matching HLA type were indicated.

As to this clonotype: No antigen is known for it.

Study-level results: Clonotype analysis showed dominance of the ex vivo response by HLA-C-restricted CMV-specific TCR beta clonotypes.

V dropped 0 bases and J dropped 5; count of bases not matched to a gene: 8. Germline assignment: CDR1 MNHEY and CDR2 SMNVEV (reference sequence). This CDR3 comprises 16 residues. TCRdb re-derived calls from the reads in MiXCR, one entry per CDR3 protein. The table includes about 74,000 distinct CDR3 sequences, about 30% detected once. Sequencing used CD8+ T cells from cultured PBMCs, obtained from culture after CMV antigen stimulation. This TCR derives from a human donor in good health (CMV status not recorded). Some clones in this sample may be carry-over from other donors' samples. This rearrangement joins TRBV27 to TRBJ2-5, with TRBD2 identical over 8 bases. Here the CDR3 DNA reads TGTGCCAGCAGTTTATCGCGCAGCGGGAGAGGGGAGACCCAGTACTTC. It is translated as CASSLSRSGRGETQYF.